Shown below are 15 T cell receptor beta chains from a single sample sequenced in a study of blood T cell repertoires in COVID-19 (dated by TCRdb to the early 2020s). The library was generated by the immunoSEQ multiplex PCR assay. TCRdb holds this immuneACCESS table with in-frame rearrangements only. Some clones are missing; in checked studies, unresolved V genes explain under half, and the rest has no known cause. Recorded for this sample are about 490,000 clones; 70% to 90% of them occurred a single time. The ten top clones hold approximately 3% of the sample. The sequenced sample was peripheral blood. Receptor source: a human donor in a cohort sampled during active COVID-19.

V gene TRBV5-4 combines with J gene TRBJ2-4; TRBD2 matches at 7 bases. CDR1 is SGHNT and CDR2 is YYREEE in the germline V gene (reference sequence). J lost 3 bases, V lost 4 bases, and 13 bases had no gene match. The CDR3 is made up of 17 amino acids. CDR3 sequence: CASSPYQAGPSKNIQYF. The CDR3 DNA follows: TGTGCCAGCAGCCCGTACCAAGCGGGACCGAGCAAAAACATTCAGTACTTC.

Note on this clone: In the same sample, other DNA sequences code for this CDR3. The CDR3 reads CASRLQGAGEKLFF. CDR3 DNA sequence: TGTGCCAGCAGACTACAGGGGGCAGGGGAAAAACTGTTTTTT. The chain recombines TRBV27 with TRBJ1-4; 9 nucleotides match TRBD1. The CDR3 totals 14 residues. Germline V CDR1 and CDR2: MNHEY, SMNVEV (reference sequence). Trimming took 6 bases from V and 8 from J; bases not matched to a gene: 7.

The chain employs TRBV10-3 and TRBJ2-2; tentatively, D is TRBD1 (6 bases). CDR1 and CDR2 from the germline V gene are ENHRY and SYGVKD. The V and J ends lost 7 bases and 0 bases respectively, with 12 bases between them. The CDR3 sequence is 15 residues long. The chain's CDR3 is CAITRQVANTGELFF. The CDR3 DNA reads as TGTGCCATCACCCGACAGGTCGCGAACACCGGGGAGCTGTTTTTT.

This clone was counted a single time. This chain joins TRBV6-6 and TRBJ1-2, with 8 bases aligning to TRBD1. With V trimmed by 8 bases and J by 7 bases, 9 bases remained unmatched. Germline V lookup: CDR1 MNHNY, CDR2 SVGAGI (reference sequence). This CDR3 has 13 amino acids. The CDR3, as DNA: TGTGCCAGCGGACTCAGGGGGCAGGGTGGCTACACCTTC. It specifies CASGLRGQGGYTF.

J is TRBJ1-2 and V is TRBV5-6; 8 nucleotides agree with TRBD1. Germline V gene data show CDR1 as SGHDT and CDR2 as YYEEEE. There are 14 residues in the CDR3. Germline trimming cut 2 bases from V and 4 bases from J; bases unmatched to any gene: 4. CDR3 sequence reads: CASSLRDRGYGYTF. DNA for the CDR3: TGTGCCAGCAGCTTACGAGACAGGGGCTATGGCTACACCTTC.

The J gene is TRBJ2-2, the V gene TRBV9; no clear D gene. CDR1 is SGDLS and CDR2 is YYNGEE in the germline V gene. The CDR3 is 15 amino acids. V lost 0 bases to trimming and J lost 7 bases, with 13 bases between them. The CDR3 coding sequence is TGTGCCAGCAGCGTAGGTTCCCACCACAGCGGGGAGCTGTTTTTT. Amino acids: CASSVGSHHSGELFF.

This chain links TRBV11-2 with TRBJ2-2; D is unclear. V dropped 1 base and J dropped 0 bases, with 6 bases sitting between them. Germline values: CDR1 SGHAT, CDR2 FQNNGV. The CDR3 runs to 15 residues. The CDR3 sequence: CASSLAGTNTGELFF. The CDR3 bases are TGTGCCAGCAGCTTAGCAGGCACGAACACCGGGGAGCTGTTTTTT.

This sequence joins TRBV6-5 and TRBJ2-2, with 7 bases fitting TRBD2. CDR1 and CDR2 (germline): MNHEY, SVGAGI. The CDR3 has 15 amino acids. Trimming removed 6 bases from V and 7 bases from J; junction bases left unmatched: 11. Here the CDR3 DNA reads TGTGCCAGCAGCTTCAGCGGGATATCTAACGGGGAGCTGTTTTTT. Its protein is CASSFSGISNGELFF.

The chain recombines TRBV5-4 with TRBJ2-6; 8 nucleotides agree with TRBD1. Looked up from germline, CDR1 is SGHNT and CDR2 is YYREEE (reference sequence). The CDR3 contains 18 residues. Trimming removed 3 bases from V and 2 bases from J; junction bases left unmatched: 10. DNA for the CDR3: TGTGCCAGCAGCTCCGACCTCCGGACAGGGACTGGGGCCAACGTCCTGACTTTC. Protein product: CASSSDLRTGTGANVLTF.

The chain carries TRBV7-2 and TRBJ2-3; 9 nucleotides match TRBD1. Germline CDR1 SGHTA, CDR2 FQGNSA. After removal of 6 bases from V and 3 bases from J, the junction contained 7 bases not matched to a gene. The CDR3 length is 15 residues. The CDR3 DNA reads TGTGCCAGCAGTTCGGACAGGGGATATACAGATACGCAGTATTTT. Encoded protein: CASSSDRGYTDTQYF.

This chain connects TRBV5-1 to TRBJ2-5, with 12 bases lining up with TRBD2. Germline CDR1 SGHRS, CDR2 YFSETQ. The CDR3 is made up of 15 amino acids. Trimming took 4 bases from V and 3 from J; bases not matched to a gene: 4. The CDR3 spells CASSAGLAGKETQYF. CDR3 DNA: TGCGCCAGCAGCGCCGGACTAGCGGGAAAAGAGACCCAGTACTTC.

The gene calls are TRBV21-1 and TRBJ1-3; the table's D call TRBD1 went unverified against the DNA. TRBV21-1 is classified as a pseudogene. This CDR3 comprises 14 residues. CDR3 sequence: CASSRGQGRNTIYF. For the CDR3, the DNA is TGTGCCAGCAGCAGGGGACAGGGGAGAAACACCATATATTTT.

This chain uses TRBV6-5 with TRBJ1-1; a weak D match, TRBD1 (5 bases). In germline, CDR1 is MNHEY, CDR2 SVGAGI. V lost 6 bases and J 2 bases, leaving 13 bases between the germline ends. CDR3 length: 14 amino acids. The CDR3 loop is CASRAGPFNTEAFF. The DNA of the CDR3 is TGTGCCAGCAGGGCAGGGCCTTTCAACACTGAAGCTTTCTTT.

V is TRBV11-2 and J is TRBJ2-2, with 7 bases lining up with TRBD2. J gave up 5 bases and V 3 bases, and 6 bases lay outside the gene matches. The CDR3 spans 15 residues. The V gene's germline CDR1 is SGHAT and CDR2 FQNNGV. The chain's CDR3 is CASSLAGDRTGELFF. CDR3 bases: TGTGCCAGCAGCTTGGCGGGAGATAGGACCGGGGAGCTGTTTTTT.

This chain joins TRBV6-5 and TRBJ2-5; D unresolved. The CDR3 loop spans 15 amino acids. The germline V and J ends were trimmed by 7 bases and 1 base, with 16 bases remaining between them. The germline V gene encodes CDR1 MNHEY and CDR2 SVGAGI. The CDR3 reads CASKRWQVLQETQYF. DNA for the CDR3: TGTGCCAGCAAACGTTGGCAGGTCCTCCAAGAGACCCAGTACTTC.